The T cell receptor beta chain described here comes from a study of T cell changes during pregnancy in multiple sclerosis. Produced via immunoSEQ multiplex PCR; TCRdb's table is partial and in-frame only. The repertoire includes about 51,000 clones, approximately 93% of them detected once, and under 2% sits in the top ten. The sequence was obtained from a female donor with multiple sclerosis, enrolled in a pregnancy study. Material: peripheral blood, obtained in the second trimester of pregnancy.

CDR3 amino acids: CASTSPLKNIQYF. The DNA for the CDR3 is TGTGCCAGTACCTCCCCCCTTAAAAACATTCAGTACTTC. The chain is built from TRBV19 and TRBJ2-4; D not certain. Germline lookup yields CDR1 LNHDA and CDR2 SQIVND (reference sequence). This CDR3 is 13 amino acids long. Between the trimmed V and J ends, which lost 7 bases and 4 bases, there was a span of 11 bases.